The present T cell receptor beta chain was sequenced within a study of radiotherapy plus CTLA-4 blockade in lung cancer. Study context: Among patients, roughly 17% showed objective responses, and about 30% had disease control.

Method: immunoSEQ multiplex PCR; TCRdb's copy keeps in-frame clones and lacks some. The table has about 88,000 clones, less than 80% seen once. Turning to this clone: Its antigen is unknown.

Study results and caveats: The best prediction of response reportedly came from early blood T cell clone dynamics, with interferon-beta. Some TCR clones had been derived from tumors. These clones expanded in peripheral blood after radiotherapy plus ipilimumab.

Patients had chemo-refractory metastatic non-small-cell lung cancer and received focal radiation plus CTLA-4 blockade that used ipilimumab. Sample: peripheral blood, taken from a patient treated with radiotherapy plus ipilimumab. The clonotype originates from a human donor with non-small cell lung cancer that progressed on radiotherapy plus ipilimumab.

The CDR3 nucleotides read TGTGCCAGCAGCTTAACAGGGCGGGAGTACAATGAGCAGTTCTTC. Its translation is CASSLTGREYNEQFF. The V and J genes are TRBV7-3 and TRBJ2-1, with 7 bases aligning to TRBD2. The CDR3 sequence is 15 residues long. Germline V gives CDR1 SGHTA, CDR2 FQGTGA. Trimming at V came to 0 bases and at J to 4 bases, leaving 3 bases not matched to a gene.